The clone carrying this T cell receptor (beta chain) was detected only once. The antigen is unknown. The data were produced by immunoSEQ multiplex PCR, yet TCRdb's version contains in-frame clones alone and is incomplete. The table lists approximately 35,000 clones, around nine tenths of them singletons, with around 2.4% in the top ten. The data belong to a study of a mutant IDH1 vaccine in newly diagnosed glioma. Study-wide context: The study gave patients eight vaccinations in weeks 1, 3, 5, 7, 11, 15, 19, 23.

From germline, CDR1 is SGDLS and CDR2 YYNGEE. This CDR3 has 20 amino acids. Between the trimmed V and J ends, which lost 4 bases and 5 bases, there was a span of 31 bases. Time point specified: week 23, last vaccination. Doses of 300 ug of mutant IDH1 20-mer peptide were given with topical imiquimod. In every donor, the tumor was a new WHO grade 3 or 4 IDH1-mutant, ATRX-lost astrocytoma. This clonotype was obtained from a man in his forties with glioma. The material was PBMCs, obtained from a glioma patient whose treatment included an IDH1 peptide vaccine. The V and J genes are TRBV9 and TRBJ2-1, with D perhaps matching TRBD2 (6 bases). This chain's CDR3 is CASSPGVGSSLNTKHNEQFF. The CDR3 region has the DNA TGTGCCAGCAGCCCGGGGGTGGGCAGTAGCTTGAACACGAAACACAATGAGCAGTTCTTC.